A single sample gave rise to the 27 T cell receptor beta chains below, sequenced in a study of Ad26.COV2.S vaccination and SARS-CoV-2 variants. Clones were sequenced by immunoSEQ multiplex PCR, and TCRdb holds only the in-frame ones, with some missing. The top ten hold roughly 17% of the sample, which has over 100,000 clones, around three quarters seen once. The source material was peripheral blood, sampled after recovery from COVID-19. These receptors were collected from a human donor who had recovered from COVID-19.

This clone has only one observation. The chain is built from TRBV7-9 and TRBJ2-4, with a tentative D call TRBD1 (6 bases). Germline lookup yields CDR1 SEHNR and CDR2 FQNEAQ (reference sequence). This CDR3 comprises 16 residues. V was cut by 3 bases and J by 4 bases, with 16 bases left in between. The CDR3 DNA reads as TGTGCCAGCAGCTTTAGGGCAGGGGACAAGAAAAACATTCAGTACTTC. It encodes CASSFRAGDKKNIQYF. The full variable domain, its missing parts supplied by reference TRBV7-9 and TRBJ2-4, is DTGVSQNPRHKITKRGQNVTFRCDPISEHNRLYWYRQTLGQGPEFLTYFQNEAQLEKSRLLSDRFSAERPKGSFSTLEIQRTEQGDSAMYLCASSFRAGDKKNIQYFGAGTRLSVL.

There are many counts of this clone. The V call is TRBV12-2, the J call TRBJ1-5. TRBV12-2 is a known pseudogene. This CDR3 contains 14 residues. CDR3 region: CASLVGREDQPQHF. CDR3 sequence (DNA): TGTGCAAGTCTCGTGGGGAGAGAGGATCAGCCCCAGCATTTT.

The V call is TRBV12-3 or TRBV12-4, the J call TRBJ1-1, with 7 bases lining up with TRBD1. The CDR3 contains 13 residues. V dropped 5 bases and J dropped 10; count of bases not matched to a gene: 10. CDR3 DNA: TGTGCCAGCAGTAGGGACAGCCTGGCGAGAGCTTTCTTT. Translating gives CASSRDSLARAFF.

This chain joins TRBV7-2 and TRBJ1-6, with TRBD1 as a possible D gene (6 bases). Germline V gene lookup returns CDR1 SGHTA and CDR2 FQGNSA. V was trimmed by 3 bases and J by 9 bases, leaving 15 bases between them. CDR3 length equals 15 residues. CDR3 sequence reads: CASSFPAGEGSPLHF. The DNA of the CDR3 is TGTGCCAGCAGCTTTCCTGCAGGGGAAGGTTCACCCCTCCACTTT.

The rearrangement uses TRBV6-1 and TRBJ1-1; 8 nucleotides align to TRBD1. CDR1 is MNHNS and CDR2 is SASEGT in the germline V gene. This CDR3 has 16 residues. Trimming cost V 4 bases and J 1 base; bases outside gene matches: 8. CDR3 sequence (DNA): TGTGCCAGCAGTGGATTCGGACAGGGAAGGAACACTGAAGCTTTCTTT. Protein: CASSGFGQGRNTEAFF.

The CDR3 is CASSSGTRPLLSQYF. The CDR3 DNA reads TGTGCCAGCAGCTCGGGGACCCGGCCATTACTCTCGCAGTACTTC. The V call is TRBV7-6, the J call TRBJ2-7; D possibly uses TRBD1 or TRBD2 (5 bases each). CDR3 length equals 15 residues. Germline V gene sequence: CDR1 SGHVS, CDR2 FNYEAQ. V gave up 4 bases and J gave up 9 bases, with 22 bases separating them.

The rearrangement joins TRBV6-5 to TRBJ1-3; no reliable D call. Germline loops: CDR1 MNHEY, CDR2 SVGAGI. There are 14 residues in the CDR3. The germline V and J ends were trimmed by 4 bases and 4 bases, with 11 bases remaining between them. The CDR3 protein is CASSSPGRGNTIYF. CDR3 nucleotides: TGTGCCAGCAGTTCGCCCGGGCGAGGAAACACCATATATTTT.

The gene calls are TRBV19 and TRBJ1-5; no clear D. Trimming stripped 5 bases from V and 5 bases from J, with 7 bases between. The V gene's germline CDR1 is LNHDA and CDR2 SQIVND (reference sequence). The CDR3 is 12 residues long. The CDR3 region is CASSWEYQPQHF. The CDR3 coding sequence is TGTGCCAGTAGTTGGGAGTATCAGCCCCAGCATTTT.

This clone has only a few counts. This chain links TRBV10-3 with TRBJ1-1; tentative D call: TRBD1 (5 bases). The V gene's germline CDR1 is ENHRY and CDR2 SYGVKD. The CDR3 contains 16 residues. Trimming pared 0 bases from V and 3 bases from J, leaving 14 bases between. The CDR3 DNA reads as TGTGCCATCAGTGAGTCTTCCCCGGGGACTTACACTGAAGCTTTCTTT. It codes for CAISESSPGTYTEAFF.

The chain uses TRBV19 and TRBJ1-2; no clear D. The CDR3 totals 10 residues. The germline gives CDR1 LNHDA, CDR2 SQIVND (reference sequence). V lost 8 bases and J lost 4, with 5 bases in between. CDR3 bases: TGTGCCAGTGGTTCCTATGGCTACACCTTC. Protein product: CASGSYGYTF.

The V gene is TRBV7-3, the J gene TRBJ2-1; 8 positions agree with TRBD1. CDR3 length: 15 residues. V lost 2 bases, J lost 8 bases, and 8 bases stayed unmatched. In germline, CDR1 is SGHTA, CDR2 FQGTGA. The chain's CDR3 is CASSLRPQQGDEQFF. Here the CDR3 DNA reads TGTGCCAGCAGCTTACGCCCCCAACAGGGGGATGAGCAGTTCTTC.

This rearrangement joins TRBV10-3 to TRBJ1-5, with D possibly TRBD1 on 5 matching bases. The CDR3 covers 14 residues. V was trimmed by 6 bases and J by 5 bases, leaving 14 bases between them. The germline gives CDR1 ENHRY, CDR2 SYGVKD. The CDR3 reads CAIRTGTAHQPQHF. The CDR3 DNA sequence: TGTGCCATCAGGACCGGGACTGCTCATCAGCCCCAGCATTTT.

The rearrangement uses TRBV3-1 (or the pseudogene TRBV3-2) and TRBJ2-7; 8 bases are shared with TRBD1. CDR1 is LGHDT and CDR2 is YNNKEL in the germline V gene (reference sequence). Trimming cost V 3 bases and J 6 bases; bases outside gene matches: 4. The CDR3 extends over 13 amino acids. In DNA, the CDR3 is TGTGCCAGCAGCCACCAGGACAGGGCCGAGCAGTACTTC. It codes for CASSHQDRAEQYF.

In this sample, this clone turned up once. The chain employs TRBV10-3 and TRBJ2-3; 12 bases map to TRBD2. The CDR3 spans 14 residues. The ends lost 2 bases at V and 9 bases at J; junction bases unmatched: 3. Germline V CDR1 and CDR2: ENHRY, SYGVKD. CDR3 sequence reads: CAISETSGGFTQYF. CDR3 DNA: TGTGCCATCAGTGAGACTAGCGGGGGGTTCACGCAGTATTTT.

This clone appeared once. DNA for the CDR3: TGTGCCACCCTTTGGCAGGGGAACACTGAAGCTTTCTTT. Translation gives CATLWQGNTEAFF. The chain has TRBV28 and TRBJ1-1, with a tentative D call TRBD1 (5 bases). Germline CDR1 MDHEN, CDR2 SYDVKM. The germline V and J ends were trimmed by 10 bases and 1 base, with 13 bases remaining between them. This CDR3 is 13 amino acids long.

This clone was seen a handful of times. V usage is TRBV5-6 and J usage is TRBJ1-6; tentative D call: TRBD1 (6 bases). The V end was cut by 3 bases, the J end by 10 bases, with 23 bases between. CDR3 size: 17 residues. Germline-derived CDR1 and CDR2 are SGHDT and YYEEEE. Here the CDR3 DNA reads TGTGCCAGCAGCTCGCAGGCGGGGGGCATAGGAGCCTCACCCCTCCACTTT. This codes for CASSSQAGGIGASPLHF. Complete variable domain (other parts from reference TRBV5-6 and TRBJ1-6): DAGVTQSPTHLIKTRGQQVTLRCSPKSGHDTVSWYQQALGQGPQFIFQYYEEEERQRGNFPDRFSGHQFPNYSSELNVNALLLGDSALYLCASSSQAGGIGASPLHFGNGTRLTVT.

This chain links TRBV30 with TRBJ1-5, with 7 bases fitting TRBD1. Germline CDR1 GTSNPN, CDR2 SVGIG (reference sequence). The CDR3 has 15 amino acids. J gave up 7 bases and V 3 bases, and 12 bases lay outside the gene matches. The CDR3 region is CAWSQPTGEVQPQHF. CDR3 nucleotides: TGTGCCTGGAGCCAACCCACAGGGGAGGTACAGCCCCAGCATTTT.

J is TRBJ2-2 and V is TRBV28; 8 bases align to TRBD2. The V segment lost 2 bases and the J segment 4 bases; nucleotides outside the gene matches: 3. This CDR3 spans 15 amino acids. Germline values: CDR1 MDHEN, CDR2 SYDVKM. DNA for the CDR3: TGTGCCAGCAGTTTAGGCGGGGGGTTCACCGGGGAGCTGTTTTTT. This translates into CASSLGGGFTGELFF.

The gene calls are TRBV5-6 and TRBJ1-1; D remains unclear. V lost 6 bases to trimming and J lost 2 bases, with 8 bases between them. Germline CDR1 SGHDT, CDR2 YYEEEE. The CDR3 is made up of 12 amino acids. Here the CDR3 reads CASTISNTEAFF. Written as DNA, the CDR3 is TGTGCCAGCACCATTTCAAACACTGAAGCTTTCTTT.

The V gene is TRBV11-1, the J gene TRBJ2-1; D might be TRBD2 (5 bases). The CDR3 is 15 amino acids. CDR1 and CDR2 from the germline V gene are SGHAT and FQDESV (reference sequence). V lost 1 base and J lost 0, with 7 bases in between. This chain's CDR3 is CASSLGRSSYNEQFF. The CDR3 nucleotides read TGTGCCAGCAGCTTAGGGAGGAGCTCCTACAATGAGCAGTTCTTC.

The V call is TRBV30, the J call TRBJ1-6; D is possibly TRBD1 (6 bases). Trimming removed 4 bases from V and 8 bases from J, with 12 bases in between. The CDR3 has 13 residues. CDR1 and CDR2 from the germline V gene are GTSNPN and SVGIG (reference sequence). The CDR3 region is CAWMGGRDSPLHF. CDR3 in DNA: TGTGCCTGGATGGGGGGGCGCGATTCACCCCTCCACTTT.

The chain uses TRBV7-3 and TRBJ2-2, with a tentative D call TRBD1 (6 bases). The germline CDR1 and CDR2 sequences are SGHTA and FQGTGA. The germline V and J ends were trimmed by 3 bases and 6 bases, with 17 bases remaining between them. The CDR3 loop spans 16 amino acids. As DNA, the CDR3 is TGTGCCAGCAGCTTGCGGACAGACCTTATCCCCGGGGAGCTGTTTTTT. It specifies CASSLRTDLIPGELFF.

The chain combines TRBV11-2 with TRBJ1-1; D unresolved. Deletions cut 2 bases from V and 0 bases from J, with 7 bases between. This CDR3 has 14 residues. Germline V gene sequence: CDR1 SGHAT, CDR2 FQNNGV. The CDR3 DNA sequence: TGTGCCAGCAGCTTAATCCAGATGAACACTGAAGCTTTCTTT. Translation: CASSLIQMNTEAFF.

V and J are TRBV9 and TRBJ1-6; D gene uncertain. The CDR3 loop spans 15 amino acids. CDR1 and CDR2 (germline): SGDLS, YYNGEE. The ends were cut back, 0 bases at V and 8 bases at J, with 12 bases in the middle. The CDR3 sequence is CASSVGGSADSPLHF. CDR3 DNA: TGTGCCAGCAGCGTAGGAGGGTCAGCGGATTCACCCCTCCACTTT.

The chain couples TRBV5-1 to TRBJ1-1; TRBD1 matches 9 bases. The trim removed 7 bases at V and 5 bases at J, leaving 12 bases unmatched. Germline-derived CDR1 and CDR2 are SGHRS and YFSETQ. The CDR3 length is 15 residues. CDR3 coding DNA: TGCGCCAGCTTTGGGACAGGGAATGGTGAAACTGAAGCTTTCTTT. Protein: CASFGTGNGETEAFF.

V gene TRBV4-1 combines with J gene TRBJ1-1; TRBD1 matches 8 bases. In germline, CDR1 is MGHRA, CDR2 YSYEKL. The CDR3 covers 17 residues. V lost 4 bases, J lost 1 base, and 11 bases stayed unmatched. The CDR3 bases are TGCGCCAGCAGCCCGATCCACCGGACAGGGACGAACACTGAAGCTTTCTTT. Translated: CASSPIHRTGTNTEAFF.

The rearrangement links TRBV5-1 to TRBJ1-2; 12 nucleotides agree with TRBD1. The trim removed 4 bases at V and 9 bases at J, leaving 13 bases unmatched. The CDR3 length is 16 residues. CDR1 and CDR2 (germline): SGHRS, YFSETQ. As DNA, the CDR3 is TGCGCCAGCAGCGGGTCGGGACAGGGGGCAGAACAGCGCTACACCTTC. Translation: CASSGSGQGAEQRYTF.